This T cell receptor (beta chain) was captured in a study of OX40 agonist ivuxolimab in advanced cancers. Study results and caveats: Expanded clones were, on average, more numerous among CD8+ T cells than CD4+. In a subset of nonresponders, normalized T-cell clonal expansion was also low.

The table came from immunoSEQ multiplex PCR; TCRdb's copy has only in-frame clones and leaves some out. The repertoire holds tens of thousands of clones, with 80% to 95% as singletons. Patients were ineligible given autoimmune disease history or systemic immunosuppression. As concerns this clone: What it binds is not known.

Looked up from germline, CDR1 is SGDLS and CDR2 is YYNGEE. The CDR3 extends over 17 amino acids. V lost 0 bases to trimming and J lost 6 bases, with 20 bases between them. The sample consisted of CD4+ or CD8+ T cells sorted from blood, taken in a trial of the OX40 agonist ivuxolimab. The chain recombines TRBV9 with TRBJ2-3, with D tentatively TRBD1 or TRBD2 (5 bases each). This TCR was sampled from an adult with an advanced solid tumor such as melanoma, head and neck, liver or kidney cancer. CDR3 residues: CASSVVETTAEGDTQYF. In DNA, the CDR3 is TGTGCCAGCAGCGTAGTGGAGACTACCGCAGAGGGGGATACGCAGTATTTT.